The T cell receptor beta chain described here comes from a study of control samples from healthy donors and cancer patients. Measured with immunoSEQ multiplex PCR; TCRdb has only the in-frame clones, and not every one. The repertoire table contains approximately 190,000 clones. A note on this clone: Other DNA sequences of this sample code for an identical CDR3.

V lost 1 base and J lost 1, with 5 bases in between. Germline V gene sequence: CDR1 SGHTA, CDR2 FQGNSA. The CDR3 extends over 13 amino acids. The V call is TRBV7-2, the J call TRBJ2-7; D call uncertain. The specimen sequenced was blood. This clonotype was obtained from a woman in her twenties or thirties in good health. The CDR3 nucleotides are TGTGCCAGCAGCTTAGGTAGATCCTACGAGCAGTACTTC. Its protein is CASSLGRSYEQYF.